This TCR beta chain was captured by sequencing in a study of early T cells in non-severe SARS-CoV-2 infection. Study-wide findings and caveats: Private and CD4 specificities were missed by VDJdb matching, skewed to anti-spike CD8.

This CDR3 region has 14 residues. Germline values: CDR1 SEHNR, CDR2 FQNEAQ (reference sequence). In the library, individual cDNA molecules carried attached unique molecular identifiers. TCRdb used MiXCR to reprocess the 5' RACE reads, holding one entry per CDR3 protein. The sample has fewer than 75,000 distinct CDR3 sequences; over 20% are singletons. This clonotype was seen more than once but under ten times. Its antigen remains unknown. A read error may be the cause here, since a much bigger clone is one base away. The genes are TRBV7-9 and TRBJ1-6, with 7 bases matching TRBD1. This clonotype was sampled from an adult who was a healthcare worker with PCR-confirmed SARS-CoV-2 infection or an uninfected control (not recorded which). Here the sequenced sample was whole blood, taken at baseline. In nucleotides, the CDR3 is TGTGTCAGCAGCCGGGGACAGTCGGACTCACCCCTCCACTTT. As protein: CVSSRGQSDSPLHF.